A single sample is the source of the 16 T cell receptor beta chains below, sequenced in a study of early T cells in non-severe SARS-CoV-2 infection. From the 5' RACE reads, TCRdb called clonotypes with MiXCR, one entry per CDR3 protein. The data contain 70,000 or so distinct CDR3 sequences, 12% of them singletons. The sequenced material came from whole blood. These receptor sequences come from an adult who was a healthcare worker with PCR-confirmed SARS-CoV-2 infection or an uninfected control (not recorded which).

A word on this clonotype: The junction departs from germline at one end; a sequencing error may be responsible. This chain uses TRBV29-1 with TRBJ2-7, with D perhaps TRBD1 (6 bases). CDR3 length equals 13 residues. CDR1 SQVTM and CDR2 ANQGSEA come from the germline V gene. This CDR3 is CSVPKTGTYGQYF. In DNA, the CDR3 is TGCAGCGTGCCTAAAACAGGGACCTACGGGCAGTACTTC.

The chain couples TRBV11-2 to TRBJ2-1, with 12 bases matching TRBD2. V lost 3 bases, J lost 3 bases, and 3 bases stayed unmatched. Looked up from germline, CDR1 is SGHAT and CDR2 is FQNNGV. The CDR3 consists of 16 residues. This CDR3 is CASSFRLAGDYNEQFF. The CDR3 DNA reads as TGTGCCAGCAGCTTTAGACTAGCGGGGGACTACAATGAGCAGTTCTTC. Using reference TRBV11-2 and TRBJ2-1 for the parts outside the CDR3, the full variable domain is EAGVAQSPRYKIIEKRQSVAFWCNPISGHATLYWYQQILGQGPKLLIQFQNNGVVDDSQLPKDRFSAERLKGVDSTLKIQPAKLEDSAVYLCASSFRLAGDYNEQFFGPGTRLTVL.

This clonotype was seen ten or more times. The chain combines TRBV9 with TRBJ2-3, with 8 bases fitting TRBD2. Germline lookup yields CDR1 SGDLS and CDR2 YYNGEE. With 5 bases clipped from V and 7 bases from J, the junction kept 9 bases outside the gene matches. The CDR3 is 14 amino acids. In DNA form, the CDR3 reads TGTGCCAGCAGTGATGTCGGGGGGGCCCATACGCAGTATTTT. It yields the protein CASSDVGGAHTQYF.

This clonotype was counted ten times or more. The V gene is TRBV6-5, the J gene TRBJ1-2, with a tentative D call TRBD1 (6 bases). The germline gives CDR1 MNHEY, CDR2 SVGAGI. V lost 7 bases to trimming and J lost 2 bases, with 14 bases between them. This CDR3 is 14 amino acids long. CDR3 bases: TGTGCCAGCACTCCTGGGGACAAGAACTATGGCTACACCTTC. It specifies CASTPGDKNYGYTF.

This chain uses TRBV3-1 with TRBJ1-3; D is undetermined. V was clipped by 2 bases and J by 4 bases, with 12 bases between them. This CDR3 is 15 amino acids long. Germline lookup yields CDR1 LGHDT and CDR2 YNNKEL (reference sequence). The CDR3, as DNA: TGTGCCAGCAGCCAACGAGGCGGCGGCGGAAACACCATATATTTT. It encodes CASSQRGGGGNTIYF.

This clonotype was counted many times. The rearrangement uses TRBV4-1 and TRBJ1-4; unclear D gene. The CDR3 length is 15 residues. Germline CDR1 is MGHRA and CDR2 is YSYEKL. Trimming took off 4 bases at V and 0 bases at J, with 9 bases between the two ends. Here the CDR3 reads CASSLRQTTNEKLFF. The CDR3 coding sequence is TGCGCCAGCAGCCTAAGACAAACAACTAATGAAAAACTGTTTTTT.

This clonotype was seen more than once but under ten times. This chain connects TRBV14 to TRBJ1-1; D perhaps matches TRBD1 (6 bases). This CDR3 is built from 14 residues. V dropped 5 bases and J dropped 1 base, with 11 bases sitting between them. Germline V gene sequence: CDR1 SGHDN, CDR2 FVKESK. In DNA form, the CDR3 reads TGTGCCAGCAGCTTTGGGGGCTCGAACACTGAAGCTTTCTTT. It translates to CASSFGGSNTEAFF.

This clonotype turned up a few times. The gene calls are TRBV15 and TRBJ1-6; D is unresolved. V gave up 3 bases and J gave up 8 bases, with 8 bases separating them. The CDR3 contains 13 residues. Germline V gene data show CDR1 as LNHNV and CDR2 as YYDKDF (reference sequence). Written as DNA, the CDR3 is TGTGCCACCAGCAGGGATGGCGATTCACCCCTCCACTTT. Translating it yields CATSRDGDSPLHF.

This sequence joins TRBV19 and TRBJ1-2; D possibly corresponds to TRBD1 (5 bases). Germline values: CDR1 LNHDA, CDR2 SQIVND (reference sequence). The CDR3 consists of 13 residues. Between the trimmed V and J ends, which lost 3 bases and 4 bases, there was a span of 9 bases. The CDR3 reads CASSMQDTYGYTF. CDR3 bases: TGTGCCAGTAGTATGCAGGACACCTATGGCTACACCTTC.

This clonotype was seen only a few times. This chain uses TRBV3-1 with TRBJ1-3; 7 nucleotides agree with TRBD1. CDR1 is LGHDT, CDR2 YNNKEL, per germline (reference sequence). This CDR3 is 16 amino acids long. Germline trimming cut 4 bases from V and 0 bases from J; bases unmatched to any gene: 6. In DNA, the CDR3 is TGTGCCAGCAGCCTCCCGGACAGGAACTCTGGAAACACCATATATTTT. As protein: CASSLPDRNSGNTIYF.

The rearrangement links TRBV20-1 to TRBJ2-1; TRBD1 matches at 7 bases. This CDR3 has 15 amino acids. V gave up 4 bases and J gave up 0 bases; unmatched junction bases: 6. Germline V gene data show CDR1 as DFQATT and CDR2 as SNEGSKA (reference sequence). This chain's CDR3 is CSAKKGASSYNEQFF. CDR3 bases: TGCAGTGCTAAGAAGGGGGCCAGCTCCTACAATGAGCAGTTCTTC.

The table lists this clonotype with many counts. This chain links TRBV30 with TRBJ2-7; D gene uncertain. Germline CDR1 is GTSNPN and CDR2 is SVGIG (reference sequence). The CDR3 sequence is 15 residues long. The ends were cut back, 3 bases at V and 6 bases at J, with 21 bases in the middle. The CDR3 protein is CAWSSDRTAMGEQYF. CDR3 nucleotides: TGTGCCTGGAGCTCCGACCGAACCGCGATGGGCGAGCAGTACTTC. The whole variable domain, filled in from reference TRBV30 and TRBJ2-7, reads SQTIHQWPATLVQPVGSPLSLECTVEGTSNPNLYWYRQAAGRGLQLLFYSVGIGQISSEVPQNLSASRPQDRQFILSSKKLLLSDSGFYLCAWSSDRTAMGEQYFGPGTRLTVT.

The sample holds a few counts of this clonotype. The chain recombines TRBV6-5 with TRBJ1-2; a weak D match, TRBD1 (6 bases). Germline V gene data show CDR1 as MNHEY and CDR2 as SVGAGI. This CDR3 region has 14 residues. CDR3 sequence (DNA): TGTGCTACATCCCCGGGGGCCCCTAACTATGGCTACACCTTC. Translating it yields CATSPGAPNYGYTF.

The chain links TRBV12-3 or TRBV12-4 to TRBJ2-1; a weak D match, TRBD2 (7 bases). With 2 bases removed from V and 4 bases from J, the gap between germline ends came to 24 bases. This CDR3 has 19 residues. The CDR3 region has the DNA TGTGCCAGCAGTTTATCCCGCCAGGGGAGGGGAAGGACTTACAATGAGCAGTTCTTC. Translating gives CASSLSRQGRGRTYNEQFF.

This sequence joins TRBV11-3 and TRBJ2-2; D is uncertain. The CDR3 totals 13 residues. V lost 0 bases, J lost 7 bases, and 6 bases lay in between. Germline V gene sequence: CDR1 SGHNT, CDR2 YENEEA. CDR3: CASSLDVDGELFF. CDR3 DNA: TGTGCCAGCAGCTTAGATGTGGACGGGGAGCTGTTTTTT.

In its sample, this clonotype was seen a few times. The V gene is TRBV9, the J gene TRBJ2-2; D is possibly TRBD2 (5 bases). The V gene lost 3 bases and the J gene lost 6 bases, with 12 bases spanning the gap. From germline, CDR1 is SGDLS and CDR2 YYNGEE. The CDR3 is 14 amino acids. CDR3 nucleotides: TGTGCCAGCAGCGCGTATCTAGCAGCCGGGGAGCTGTTTTTT. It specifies CASSAYLAAGELFF.